The 15 T cell receptor beta chains below come from one sample, sequenced in a study of T-cell reconstitution after alpha-beta-depleted transplantation in children. The TCRbeta library was prepared with unique molecular identifiers. One entry per CDR3 protein, called by TCRdb with MiXCR from the PCR reads. The sample shows hundreds of thousands of distinct CDR3 sequences, 15% to 20% of them seen only once. This material consisted of PBMCs, mostly from graft donor cells, taken 360 days after TCRalphabeta/CD19-depleted stem cell transplant. The receptors were sampled from a male patient between 2 and 10 years old who had a stem cell transplant for acute lymphoblastic leukemia, so the T cells may come from the graft donor.

The rearrangement uses TRBV4-1 and TRBJ2-6; D ambiguous. The CDR3 is 16 residues long. V gave up 1 base and J gave up 4 bases, with 11 bases separating them. CDR1 and CDR2 (germline): MGHRA, YSYEKL. The CDR3 DNA follows: TGCGCCAGCAGCCAAGGTCAAGGGCTCGGGGCCAACGTCCTGACTTTC. It codes for CASSQGQGLGANVLTF.

The chain carries TRBV6-2 or TRBV6-3 and TRBJ2-7; 13 bases fit TRBD2. The CDR3 extends over 18 amino acids. The germline CDR1 and CDR2 sequences are MNHEY and SVGEGT. V dropped 2 bases and J dropped 4; count of bases not matched to a gene: 11. This CDR3 is CASSYQLAGGPIPYEQYF. In nucleotides, the CDR3 is TGTGCCAGCAGTTACCAACTAGCGGGAGGGCCTATCCCTTACGAGCAGTACTTC.

This clonotype was detected a few times. The V call is TRBV4-2, the J call TRBJ1-2, with 8 bases fitting TRBD1. The CDR3 loop spans 15 amino acids. V trimming: 2 bases; J trimming: 1 base; junction bases outside the gene matches: 3. Looked up from germline, CDR1 is LGHNA and CDR2 is YNFKEQ. The CDR3 spells CASSQTDRGNYGYTF. CDR3 in DNA: TGTGCCAGCAGCCAAACAGACAGGGGTAACTATGGCTACACCTTC.

This clonotype was observed a few times. This sequence joins TRBV20-1 and TRBJ1-2; 9 positions agree with TRBD1. The junction had 7 bases not matched to a gene; V was cut back by 4 bases and J by 4 bases. This CDR3 is built from 14 residues. The germline CDR1 and CDR2 sequences are DFQATT and SNEGSKA (reference sequence). CDR3 DNA sequence: TGCAGTGCTAAGAAACAGGGGGCGGGCTATGGCTACACCTTC. It yields the protein CSAKKQGAGYGYTF.

Ten or more counts support this clonotype. The chain is built from TRBV4-1 and TRBJ2-3; the match to TRBD1 covers 8 bases. V shed 0 bases and J 2 bases; nucleotides not matched to a gene: 7. This CDR3 spans 17 amino acids. Germline loops: CDR1 MGHRA, CDR2 YSYEKL. Here the CDR3 DNA reads TGCGCCAGCAGCCAAGAAGAGGGGACAGGATTCACAGATACGCAGTATTTT. This sequence encodes CASSQEEGTGFTDTQYF.

Ten or more counts support this clonotype. The chain links TRBV12-3 or TRBV12-4 to TRBJ2-1; 7 positions match TRBD2. This CDR3 is 14 amino acids long. V shed 6 bases and J 12 bases; nucleotides not matched to a gene: 14. The CDR3 sequence: CASSRPGAGVGQFF. CDR3 bases: TGTGCCAGCAGCCGACCTGGGGCGGGAGTGGGGCAGTTCTTC.

This clonotype occurred many times. The chain recombines TRBV4-3 with TRBJ2-2; 12 bases are shared with TRBD1. The junction had 9 bases not matched to a gene; V was cut back by 3 bases and J by 4 bases. The germline V gene has CDR1 LGHNA and CDR2 YSLEER. The length of the CDR3 is 18 residues. This chain's CDR3 is CASSQEHRDRGRTGELFF. The CDR3 nucleotides read TGCGCCAGCAGCCAGGAACACCGGGACAGGGGGCGCACCGGGGAGCTGTTTTTT.

V usage is TRBV19 and J usage is TRBJ2-1, with D tentatively TRBD1 (5 bases). The germline V and J ends were trimmed by 3 bases and 3 bases, with 12 bases remaining between them. This CDR3 spans 15 amino acids. CDR1 and CDR2 (germline): LNHDA, SQIVND (reference sequence). The CDR3 sequence is CASSMMAGFYNEQFF. For the CDR3, the DNA is TGTGCCAGTAGTATGATGGCAGGGTTCTACAATGAGCAGTTCTTC.

This clonotype was observed a few times. J is TRBJ2-1 and V is TRBV5-6; 13 bases agree with TRBD2. CDR1 and CDR2 from the germline V gene are SGHDT and YYEEEE. The CDR3 is 16 residues long. With 1 base clipped from V and 11 bases from J, the junction kept 9 bases outside the gene matches. The CDR3 here is CASSLSTSGRAIQQFF. CDR3 nucleotides: TGTGCCAGCAGCTTGTCCACTAGCGGGAGGGCAATTCAGCAGTTCTTC.

This clonotype was found many times. The chain combines TRBV3-1 with TRBJ2-3; the D is unclear. The V end lost 0 bases, the J end lost 5 bases, and 3 bases lay between the germline ends. CDR3 size: 12 residues. Per germline, CDR1 LGHDT and CDR2 YNNKEL (reference sequence). In DNA, the CDR3 is TGTGCCAGCAGCCAAGATAGAGATACGCAGTATTTT. Amino acid sequence: CASSQDRDTQYF.

This clonotype showed up just a few times. The chain joins TRBV7-2 to TRBJ1-3; D might be TRBD1 (5 bases). Trimming left V 5 bases short and J 0 bases short, with 11 bases between. From germline, CDR1 is SGHTA and CDR2 FQGNSA. The CDR3 spans 15 residues. The CDR3 bases are TGTGCCAGCAGCCTATCAAGGGGCTCTGGAAACACCATATATTTT. Translating gives CASSLSRGSGNTIYF.

This clonotype was found many times. The chain has TRBV28 and TRBJ1-1; TRBD1 matches at 9 bases. After removal of 3 bases from V and 6 bases from J, the junction contained 2 bases not matched to a gene. This CDR3 is 13 amino acids long. Germline V lookup: CDR1 MDHEN, CDR2 SYDVKM. Here the CDR3 DNA reads TGTGCCAGCAGTTTTGGGACAGGGCCTGAAGCTTTCTTT. Translated, it gives CASSFGTGPEAFF. Full variable domain (outside the CDR3, taken from reference TRBV28 and TRBJ1-1): DVKVTQSSRYLVKRTGEKVFLECVQDMDHENMFWYRQDPGLGLRLIYFSYDVKMKEKGDIPEGYSVSREKKERFSLILESASTNQTSMYLCASSFGTGPEAFFGQGTRLTVV.

The rearrangement uses TRBV4-1 and TRBJ2-5; D is perhaps TRBD2 (6 bases). With 1 base removed from V and 4 bases from J, the gap between germline ends came to 13 bases. CDR1 is MGHRA, CDR2 YSYEKL, per germline. This CDR3 has 15 amino acids. This CDR3 reads CASSQATSHGETQYF. The CDR3 DNA is TGCGCCAGCAGCCAAGCGACTAGTCACGGAGAGACCCAGTACTTC.

The chain employs TRBV14 and TRBJ1-1; D is possibly TRBD1 (5 bases). The CDR3 is made up of 13 amino acids. Germline V gene data show CDR1 as SGHDN and CDR2 as FVKESK. V lost 4 bases, J lost 8 bases, and 14 bases lay in between. CDR3 in DNA: TGTGCCAGCAGCCCGGAGGGCAGGGAAGAAGCTTTCTTT. Translated, it gives CASSPEGREEAFF. Variable domain in full (rest from reference TRBV14 and TRBJ1-1): EAGVTQFPSHSVIEKGQTVTLRCDPISGHDNLYWYRRVMGKEIKFLLHFVKESKQDESGMPNNRFLAERTGGTYSTLKVQPAELEDSGVYFCASSPEGREEAFFGQGTRLTVV.

This sequence joins TRBV7-8 and TRBJ2-2; 10 bases fit TRBD2. CDR1 and CDR2 (germline): SGHVS, FQNEAQ. The J segment lost 3 bases and the V segment lost 4 bases, leaving 8 bases of the junction unmatched. The length of the CDR3 is 17 residues. CDR3 protein: CASSSPGTSDDTGELFF. The CDR3 bases are TGTGCCAGCAGCTCCCCCGGGACTAGCGACGACACCGGGGAGCTGTTTTTT.